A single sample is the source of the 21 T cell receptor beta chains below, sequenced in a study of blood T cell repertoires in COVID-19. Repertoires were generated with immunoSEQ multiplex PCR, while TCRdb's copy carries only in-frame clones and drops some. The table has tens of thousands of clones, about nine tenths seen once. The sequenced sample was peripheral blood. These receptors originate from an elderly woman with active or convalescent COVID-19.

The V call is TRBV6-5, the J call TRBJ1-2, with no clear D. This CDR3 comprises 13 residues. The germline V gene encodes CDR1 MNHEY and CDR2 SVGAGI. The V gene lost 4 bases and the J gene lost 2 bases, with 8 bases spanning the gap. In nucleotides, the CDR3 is TGTGCCAGCAGTTTGGCACAGAACTATGGCTACACCTTC. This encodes CASSLAQNYGYTF.

The CDR3 is CASSQEQGAPPTGELFF. The CDR3 nucleotides are TGTGCCAGCAGCCAAGAACAGGGGGCCCCCCCCACCGGGGAGCTGTTTTTT. The chain links TRBV14 to TRBJ2-2; the match to TRBD1 covers 9 bases. This CDR3 comprises 17 residues. Trimming removed 0 bases from V and 4 bases from J; junction bases left unmatched: 6. Germline V gene sequence: CDR1 SGHDN, CDR2 FVKESK.

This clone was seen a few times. The CDR3 loop is CASSAGIITAYEQYF. The CDR3 region has the DNA TGTGCCAGCAGCGCCGGGATCATAACAGCCTACGAGCAGTACTTC. The chain recombines TRBV9 with TRBJ2-7, with D possibly matching TRBD2 (5 bases). The CDR3 is 15 amino acids. With 3 bases removed from V and 2 bases from J, the gap between germline ends came to 15 bases. CDR1 is SGDLS and CDR2 is YYNGEE in the germline V gene.

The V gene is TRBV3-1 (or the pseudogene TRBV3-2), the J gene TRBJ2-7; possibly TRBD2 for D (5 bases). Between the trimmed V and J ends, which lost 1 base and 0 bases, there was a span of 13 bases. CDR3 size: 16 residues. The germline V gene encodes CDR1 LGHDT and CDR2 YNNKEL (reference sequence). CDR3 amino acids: CASSQGVAKNSYEQYF. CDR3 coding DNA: TGTGCCAGCAGCCAAGGGGTAGCGAAGAACTCCTACGAGCAGTACTTC.

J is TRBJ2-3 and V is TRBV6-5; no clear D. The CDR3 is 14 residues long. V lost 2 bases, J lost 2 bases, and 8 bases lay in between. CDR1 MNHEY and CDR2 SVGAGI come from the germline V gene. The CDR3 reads CASSYAHITDTQYF. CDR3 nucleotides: TGTGCCAGCAGTTACGCACATATCACAGATACGCAGTATTTT.

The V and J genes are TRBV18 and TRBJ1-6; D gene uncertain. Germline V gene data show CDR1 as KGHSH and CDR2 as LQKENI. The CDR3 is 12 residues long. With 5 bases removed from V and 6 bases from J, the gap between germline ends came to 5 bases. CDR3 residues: CASSGSNSPLHF. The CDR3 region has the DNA TGTGCCAGCTCAGGGAGTAATTCACCCCTCCACTTT.

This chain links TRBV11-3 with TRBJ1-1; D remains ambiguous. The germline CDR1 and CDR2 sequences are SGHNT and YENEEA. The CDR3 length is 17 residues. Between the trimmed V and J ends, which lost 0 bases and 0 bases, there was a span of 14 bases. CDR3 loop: CASSLDPAGKLNTEAFF. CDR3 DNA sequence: TGTGCCAGCAGCTTAGATCCGGCAGGAAAATTGAACACTGAAGCTTTCTTT.

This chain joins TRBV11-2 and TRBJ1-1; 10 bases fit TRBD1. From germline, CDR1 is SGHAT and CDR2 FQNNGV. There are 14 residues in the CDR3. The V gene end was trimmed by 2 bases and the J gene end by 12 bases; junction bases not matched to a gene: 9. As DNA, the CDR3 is TGTGCCAGCAGCTTATTTGAGGGGGACAGGGGCCCTTTCTTT. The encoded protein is CASSLFEGDRGPFF.

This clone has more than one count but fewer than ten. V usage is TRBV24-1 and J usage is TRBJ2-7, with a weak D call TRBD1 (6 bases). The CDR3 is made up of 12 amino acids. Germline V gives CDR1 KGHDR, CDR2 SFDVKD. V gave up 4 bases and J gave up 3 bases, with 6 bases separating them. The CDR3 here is CATSEQGYEQYF. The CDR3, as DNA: TGTGCCACCAGTGAACAGGGCTACGAGCAGTACTTC.

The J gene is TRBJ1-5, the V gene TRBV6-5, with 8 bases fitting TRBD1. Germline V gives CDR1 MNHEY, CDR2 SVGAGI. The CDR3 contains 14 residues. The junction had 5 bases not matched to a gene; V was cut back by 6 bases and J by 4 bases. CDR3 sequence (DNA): TGTGCCAGCAGCACCCGGACAGGGAATCAGCCCCAGCATTTT. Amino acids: CASSTRTGNQPQHF.

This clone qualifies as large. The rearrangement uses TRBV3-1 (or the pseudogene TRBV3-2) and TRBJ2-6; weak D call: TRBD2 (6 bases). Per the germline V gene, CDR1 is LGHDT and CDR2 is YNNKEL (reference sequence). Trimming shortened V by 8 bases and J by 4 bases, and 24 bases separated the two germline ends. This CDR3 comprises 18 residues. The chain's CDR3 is CASGEEGPSATGANVLTF. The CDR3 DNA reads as TGTGCCAGCGGCGAGGAGGGGCCCTCAGCTACGGGGGCCAACGTCCTGACTTTC.

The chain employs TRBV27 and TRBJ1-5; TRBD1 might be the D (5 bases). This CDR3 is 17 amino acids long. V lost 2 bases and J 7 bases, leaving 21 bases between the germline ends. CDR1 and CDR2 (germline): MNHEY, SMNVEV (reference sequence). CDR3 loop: CASSLTGPWGRGQPQHF. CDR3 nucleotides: TGTGCCAGCAGTTTAACGGGCCCGTGGGGCCGGGGGCAGCCCCAGCATTTT.

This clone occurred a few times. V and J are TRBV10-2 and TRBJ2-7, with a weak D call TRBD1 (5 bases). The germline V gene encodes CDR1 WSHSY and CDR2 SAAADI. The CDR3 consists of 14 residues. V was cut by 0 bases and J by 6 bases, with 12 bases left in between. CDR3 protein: CASSESGVGAEQYF. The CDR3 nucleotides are TGCGCCAGCAGTGAGTCAGGGGTTGGGGCCGAGCAGTACTTC.

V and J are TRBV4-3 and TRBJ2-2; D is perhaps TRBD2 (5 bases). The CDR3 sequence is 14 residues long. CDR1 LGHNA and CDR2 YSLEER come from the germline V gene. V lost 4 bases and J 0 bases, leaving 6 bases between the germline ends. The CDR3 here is CASSRTSNTGELFF. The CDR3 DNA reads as TGCGCCAGCAGCCGGACTTCGAACACCGGGGAGCTGTTTTTT.

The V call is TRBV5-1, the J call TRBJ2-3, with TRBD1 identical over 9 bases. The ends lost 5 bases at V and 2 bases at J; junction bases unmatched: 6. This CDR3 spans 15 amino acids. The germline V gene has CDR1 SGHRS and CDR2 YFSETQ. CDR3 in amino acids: CASRLTGGDTDTQYF. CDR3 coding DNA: TGCGCCAGCAGGTTGACAGGGGGAGACACAGATACGCAGTATTTT. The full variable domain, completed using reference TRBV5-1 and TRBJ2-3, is KAGVTQTPRYLIKTRGQQVTLSCSPISGHRSVSWYQQTPGQGLQFLFEYFSETQRNKGNFPGRFSGRQFSNSRSEMNVSTLELGDSALYLCASRLTGGDTDTQYFGPGTRLTVL.

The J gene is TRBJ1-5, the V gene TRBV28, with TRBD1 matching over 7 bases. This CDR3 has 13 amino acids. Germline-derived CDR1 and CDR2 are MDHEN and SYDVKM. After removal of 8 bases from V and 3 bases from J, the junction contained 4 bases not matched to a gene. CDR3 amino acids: CASGDRANQPQHF. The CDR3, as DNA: TGTGCCAGCGGAGACAGGGCCAATCAGCCCCAGCATTTT.

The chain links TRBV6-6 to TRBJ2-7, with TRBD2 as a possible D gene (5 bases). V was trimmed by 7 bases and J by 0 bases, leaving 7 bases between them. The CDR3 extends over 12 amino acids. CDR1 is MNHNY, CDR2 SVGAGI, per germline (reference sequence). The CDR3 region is CASKRGSYEQYF. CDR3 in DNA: TGTGCCAGCAAACGGGGCTCCTACGAGCAGTACTTC.

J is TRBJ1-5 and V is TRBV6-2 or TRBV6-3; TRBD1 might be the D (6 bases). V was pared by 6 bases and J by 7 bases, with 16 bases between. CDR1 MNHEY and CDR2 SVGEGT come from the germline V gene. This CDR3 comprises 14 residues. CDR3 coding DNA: TGTGCCAGCAGCCCTTGGGGGGGCAGGCAGCCCCAGCATTTT. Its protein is CASSPWGGRQPQHF.

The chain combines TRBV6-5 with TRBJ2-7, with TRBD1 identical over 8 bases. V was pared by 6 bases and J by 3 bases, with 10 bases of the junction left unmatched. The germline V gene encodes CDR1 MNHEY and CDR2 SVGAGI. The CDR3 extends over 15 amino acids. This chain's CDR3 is CASRRAGQGVYEQYF. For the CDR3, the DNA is TGTGCCAGCAGGCGGGCCGGACAGGGAGTCTACGAGCAGTACTTC.

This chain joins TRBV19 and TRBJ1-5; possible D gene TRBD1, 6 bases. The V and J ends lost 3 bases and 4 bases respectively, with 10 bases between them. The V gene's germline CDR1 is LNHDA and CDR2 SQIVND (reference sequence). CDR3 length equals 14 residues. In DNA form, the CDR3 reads TGTGCCAGTAGTATGGGGACAAAAAATCAGCCCCAGCATTTT. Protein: CASSMGTKNQPQHF.

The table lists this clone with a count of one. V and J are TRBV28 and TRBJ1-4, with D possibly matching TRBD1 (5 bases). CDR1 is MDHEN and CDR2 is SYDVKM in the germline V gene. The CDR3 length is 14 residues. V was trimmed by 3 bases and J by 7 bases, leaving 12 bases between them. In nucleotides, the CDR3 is TGTGCCAGCAGTTTCTGGGGGGGGAGTGAAAAACTGTTTTTT. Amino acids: CASSFWGGSEKLFF.